This TCR beta chain is from a study of T cell changes during pregnancy in multiple sclerosis. This clone has a handful of counts. Generated by immunoSEQ multiplex PCR, the TCRdb table keeps only in-frame clones and is missing some. The repertoire holds around 31,000 clones, with roughly 86% as singletons. The TCR comes from a female donor with multiple sclerosis, enrolled in a pregnancy study. The material sequenced was CD8+ T cells from peripheral blood mononuclear cells, taken in the first trimester of pregnancy.

The CDR3 region is CASSLVGRDKVDEQYF. CDR3 coding DNA: TGTGCCAGCAGCTTGGTCGGCCGGGACAAGGTAGACGAGCAGTACTTC. The chain has TRBV5-6 and TRBJ2-7; perhaps TRBD1 as D (6 bases). Germline loops: CDR1 SGHDT, CDR2 YYEEEE. This CDR3 contains 16 residues. V lost 0 bases to trimming and J lost 5 bases, with 18 bases between them.